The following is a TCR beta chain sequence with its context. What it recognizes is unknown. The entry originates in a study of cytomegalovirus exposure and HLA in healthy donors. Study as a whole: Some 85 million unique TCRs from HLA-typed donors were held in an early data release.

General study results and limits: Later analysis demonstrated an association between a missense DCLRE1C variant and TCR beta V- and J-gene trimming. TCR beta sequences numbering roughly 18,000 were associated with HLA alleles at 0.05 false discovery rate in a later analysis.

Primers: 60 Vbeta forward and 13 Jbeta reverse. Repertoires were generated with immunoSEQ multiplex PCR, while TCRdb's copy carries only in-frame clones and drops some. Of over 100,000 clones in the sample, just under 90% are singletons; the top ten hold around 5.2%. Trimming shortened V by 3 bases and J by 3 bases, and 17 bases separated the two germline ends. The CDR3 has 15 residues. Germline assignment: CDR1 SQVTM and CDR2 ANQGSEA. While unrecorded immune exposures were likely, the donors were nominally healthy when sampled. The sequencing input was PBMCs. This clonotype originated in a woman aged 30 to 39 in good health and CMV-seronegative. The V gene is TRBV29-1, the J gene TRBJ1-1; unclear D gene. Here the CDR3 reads CSVEGRLRRDTEAFF. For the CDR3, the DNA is TGCAGCGTTGAGGGTAGGCTGAGGAGGGACACTGAAGCTTTCTTT.